This T cell receptor beta chain was obtained from a study of blood T cells in healthy people across ages. Primed by a sample-barcoded 5' primer and a J-beta primer mix, a second PCR proceeded for about 7 to 11 cycles. TCRdb passed the 5' RACE reads through MiXCR, listing each CDR3 protein once. The sample has 780,000 or so distinct CDR3 sequences; about 61% are singletons. The CDR3 sequence is 13 residues long. The V end was cut by 6 bases, the J end by 6 bases, with 14 bases between. Germline V CDR1 and CDR2: MNHNS, SASEGT. The chain links TRBV6-1 to TRBJ1-2; D not certain. Source material: blood. The receptor's source is a man aged 40-49 years in good health. CDR3 sequence: CASSGGRRNGYTF. DNA for the CDR3: TGTGCCAGCAGCGGAGGTAGGAGAAATGGCTACACCTTC.